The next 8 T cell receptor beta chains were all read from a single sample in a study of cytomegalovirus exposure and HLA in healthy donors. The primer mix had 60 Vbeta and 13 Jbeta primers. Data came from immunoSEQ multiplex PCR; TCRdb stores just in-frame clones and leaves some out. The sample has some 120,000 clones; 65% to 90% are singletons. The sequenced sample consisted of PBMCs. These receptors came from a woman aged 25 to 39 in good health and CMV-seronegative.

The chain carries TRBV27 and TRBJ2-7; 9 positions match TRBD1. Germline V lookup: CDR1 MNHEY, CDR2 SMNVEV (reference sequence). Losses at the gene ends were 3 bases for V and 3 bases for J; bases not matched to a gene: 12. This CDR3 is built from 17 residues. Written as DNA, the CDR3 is TGTGCCAGCAGTTTTCGGCGAGCCCGGGACAGGGACTACGAGCAGTACTTC. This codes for CASSFRRARDRDYEQYF.

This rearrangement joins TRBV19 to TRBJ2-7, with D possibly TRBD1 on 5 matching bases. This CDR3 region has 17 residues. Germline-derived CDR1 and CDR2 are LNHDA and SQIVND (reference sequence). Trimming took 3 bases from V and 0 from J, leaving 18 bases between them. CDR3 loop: CASSIGRAKESSYEQYF. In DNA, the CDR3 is TGTGCCAGTAGTATTGGCAGGGCCAAGGAGAGCTCCTACGAGCAGTACTTC.

The CDR3 sequence is CASSTTSGVYNEQFF. In nucleotides, the CDR3 is TGCGCCAGCAGCACGACTAGCGGGGTTTACAATGAGCAGTTCTTC. The chain is built from TRBV5-1 and TRBJ2-1, with TRBD2 matching 11 bases. CDR1 is SGHRS, CDR2 YFSETQ, per germline. This CDR3 region has 15 residues. Germline trimming cut 4 bases from V and 4 bases from J; bases unmatched to any gene: 4.

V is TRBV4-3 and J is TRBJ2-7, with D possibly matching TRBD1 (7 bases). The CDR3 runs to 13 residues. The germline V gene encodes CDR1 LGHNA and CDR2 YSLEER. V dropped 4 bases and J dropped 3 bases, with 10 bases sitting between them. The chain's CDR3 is CASSRQGGYEQYF. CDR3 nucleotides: TGCGCCAGCAGCCGACAGGGAGGCTACGAGCAGTACTTC.

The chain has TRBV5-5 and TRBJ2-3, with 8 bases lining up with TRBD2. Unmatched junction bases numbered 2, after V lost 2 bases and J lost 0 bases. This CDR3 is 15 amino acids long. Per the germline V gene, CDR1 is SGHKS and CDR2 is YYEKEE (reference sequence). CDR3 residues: CASSLPSGSTDTQYF. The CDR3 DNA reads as TGTGCCAGCAGCTTACCTAGCGGGAGCACAGATACGCAGTATTTT.

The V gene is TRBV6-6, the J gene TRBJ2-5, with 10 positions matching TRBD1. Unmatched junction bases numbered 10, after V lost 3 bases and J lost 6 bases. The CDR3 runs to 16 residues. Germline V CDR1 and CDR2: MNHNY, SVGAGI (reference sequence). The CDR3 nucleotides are TGTGCCAGCAGTTATCCTCCGGGACAGGGGCCCCAGACCCAGTACTTC. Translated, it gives CASSYPPGQGPQTQYF.

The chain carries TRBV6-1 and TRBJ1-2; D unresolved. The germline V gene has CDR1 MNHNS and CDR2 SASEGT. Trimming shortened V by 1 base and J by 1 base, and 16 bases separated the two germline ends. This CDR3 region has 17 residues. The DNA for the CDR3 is TGTGCCAGCAGTGAAGGCGTGTGGCAGACTGATAACTATGGCTACACCTTC. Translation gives CASSEGVWQTDNYGYTF.

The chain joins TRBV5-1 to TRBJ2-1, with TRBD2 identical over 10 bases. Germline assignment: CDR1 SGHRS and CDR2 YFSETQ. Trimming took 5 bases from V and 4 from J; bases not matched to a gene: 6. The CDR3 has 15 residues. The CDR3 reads CASSWTSGAYNEQFF. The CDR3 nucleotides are TGCGCCAGCAGTTGGACTAGCGGAGCTTACAATGAGCAGTTCTTC.